The 26 T cell receptor beta chains below come from one sample, sequenced in a study of T-cell memory formation after mild COVID-19 (dated by TCRdb to about 2021). The library was built by means of 5' RACE. These reads were obtained on an Illumina NovaSeq 6000. TCRdb itself trimmed the public reads at Q25 with fastp, ran MiXCR and retained productive beta chains. CDR3 protein sequences are deduplicated, and each keeps its most common genes and DNA. Within this sample are some 320,000 distinct CDR3 sequences, with roughly an eighth of them counted one time only. In total, the top ten clones hold roughly a fifth of the sample. Sequenced: PBMCs or a T cell subset sorted from them (not recorded which). The source is a young man who had mild COVID-19 (a few samples of this study predate the infection). The sample titles of this study are shuffled in the database, so cell type and time point are left out; the donor was told from shared clones.

Many counts were recorded for this clonotype. This chain joins TRBV9 and TRBJ2-1; maybe TRBD1 (7 bases). V was trimmed by 4 bases and J by 4 bases, leaving 15 bases between them. Per the germline V gene, CDR1 is SGDLS and CDR2 is YYNGEE. CDR3 size: 15 residues. The CDR3 loop is CASSLGGGQYNEQFF. The CDR3, as DNA: TGTGCCAGCAGCCTAGGAGGGGGCCAGTACAATGAGCAGTTCTTC.

This clonotype was recorded a few times. The chain couples TRBV4-1 to TRBJ1-1; D might be TRBD1 (5 bases). From germline, CDR1 is MGHRA and CDR2 YSYEKL. V was pared by 4 bases and J by 1 base, with 10 bases between. The CDR3 consists of 14 residues. CDR3 protein: CASSPGHRNTEAFF. Here the CDR3 DNA reads TGCGCCAGCAGCCCCGGACATCGGAACACTGAAGCTTTCTTT.

The chain is built from TRBV5-1 and TRBJ2-7; possible D gene TRBD1, 6 bases. CDR3 size: 16 residues. Germline CDR1 and CDR2: SGHRS and YFSETQ. V dropped 3 bases and J dropped 0 bases, with 16 bases sitting between them. CDR3 sequence (DNA): TGCGCCAGCAGCTCAACCTCCCGGACAGTCTCCTACGAGCAGTACTTC. This codes for CASSSTSRTVSYEQYF.

The sample holds a few counts of this clonotype. This sequence joins TRBV4-1 and TRBJ2-3, with TRBD2 matching over 9 bases. The CDR3 extends over 17 amino acids. The junction had 10 bases not matched to a gene; V was cut back by 1 base and J by 5 bases. CDR1 is MGHRA, CDR2 YSYEKL, per germline. The CDR3 coding sequence is TGCGCCAGCAGCCAAGTCGGGGTAGCGGGGGCGAAAGATACGCAGTATTTT. This encodes CASSQVGVAGAKDTQYF.

This clonotype was picked up a small number of times. This rearrangement joins TRBV6-5 to TRBJ1-6, with D hard to call. The CDR3 runs to 16 residues. V lost 0 bases to trimming and J lost 13 bases, with 19 bases between them. Germline V lookup: CDR1 MNHEY, CDR2 SVGAGI. CDR3 DNA sequence: TGTGCCAGCAGTTACTCAGCTACGGCGTCCCCAGATCCCCTCCACTTT. Translation: CASSYSATASPDPLHF.

In its sample, this clonotype was seen a few times. J is TRBJ2-5 and V is TRBV6-6; D could derive from TRBD1 or TRBD2 (6 bases each). CDR3 length: 15 amino acids. V shed 4 bases and J shed 7 bases, with 19 bases lying between them. Germline values: CDR1 MNHNY, CDR2 SVGAGI (reference sequence). CDR3 sequence (DNA): TGTGCCAGCAGTTTTGAGGGGGGCCCTCCGGGGACCCAGTACTTC. It yields the protein CASSFEGGPPGTQYF.

The V and J genes are TRBV6-5 and TRBJ1-6; D gene unclear. Looked up from germline, CDR1 is MNHEY and CDR2 is SVGAGI. The CDR3 spans 15 residues. Between the trimmed V and J ends, which lost 2 bases and 1 base, there was a span of 6 bases. The CDR3 region is CASSYGFSYNSPLHF. The CDR3 coding sequence is TGTGCCAGCAGTTACGGGTTTTCCTATAATTCACCCCTCCACTTT.

Note on this clonotype: One junction end does not reproduce the germline sequence, and a read error may be involved. This chain links TRBV7-7 with TRBJ2-3, with 9 positions matching TRBD1. In germline, CDR1 is SSHAT, CDR2 FNYEAQ (reference sequence). This CDR3 comprises 13 residues. As DNA, the CDR3 is TGTGCTAGCAGCAGACAGGGGGCAGATACGCAGTATTTT. Residues: CASSRQGADTQYF. Supplemented by reference TRBV7-7 and TRBJ2-3, the full variable domain reads GAGVSQSPRYKVTKRGQDVTLRCDPISSHATLYWYQQALGQGPEFLTYFNYEAQPDKSGLPSDRFSAERPEGSISTLTIQRTEQRDSAMYRCASSRQGADTQYFGPGTRLTVL.

This clonotype came up a few times. The chain combines TRBV5-8 with TRBJ2-3; maybe TRBD1 (5 bases). The CDR3 sequence is 14 residues long. CDR1 and CDR2 (germline): SGHTS, YDEGEE. Trimming cost V 2 bases and J 2 bases, with 9 bases left between them. CDR3 in DNA: TGTGCCAGCAGCTTTCAGGGCGTCACAGATACGCAGTATTTT. This codes for CASSFQGVTDTQYF.

The table lists this clonotype with a few counts. The chain is built from TRBV4-3 and TRBJ2-1; no reliable D call. Trimming shortened V by 0 bases and J by 5 bases, and 11 bases separated the two germline ends. The germline V gene has CDR1 LGHNA and CDR2 YSLEER. The CDR3 sequence is 15 residues long. The CDR3 sequence is CASSQDIGVNNEQFF. The CDR3 DNA is TGCGCCAGCAGCCAAGATATTGGTGTAAACAATGAGCAGTTCTTC.

The V call is TRBV6-2 or TRBV6-3, the J call TRBJ1-1, with 9 positions matching TRBD1. Unmatched junction bases numbered 3, after V lost 2 bases and J lost 5 bases. CDR1 MNHEY and CDR2 SVGEGT come from the germline V gene. This CDR3 is built from 14 residues. CDR3 bases: TGTGCCAGCAGTTACCCTGGACAGGGGACTGAAGCTTTCTTT. This translates into CASSYPGQGTEAFF.

This clonotype has just a few counts. DNA for the CDR3: TGCGCCAGCAGCCAAGATGGAGGGGGCACAGATACGCAGTATTTT. Protein: CASSQDGGGTDTQYF. The V call is TRBV4-3, the J call TRBJ2-3; a weak D match, TRBD2 (6 bases). This CDR3 has 15 residues. Per the germline V gene, CDR1 is LGHNA and CDR2 is YSLEER. Trimming cost V 0 bases and J 1 base, with 8 bases left between them.

The chain joins TRBV7-9 to TRBJ2-7; perhaps TRBD1 as D (6 bases). CDR1 SEHNR and CDR2 FQNEAQ come from the germline V gene (reference sequence). CDR3 length equals 13 residues. V was pared by 8 bases and J by 5 bases, with 16 bases between. CDR3 residues: CASRPTGSDEQYF. The CDR3, as DNA: TGTGCCAGCCGGCCAACAGGGTCCGACGAGCAGTACTTC.

This clonotype was seen a handful of times. The CDR3 sequence is CASSEWTVYNEQFF. DNA for the CDR3: TGTGCCAGCAGTGAGTGGACAGTATACAATGAGCAGTTCTTC. V is TRBV25-1 and J is TRBJ2-1, with D possibly matching TRBD1 (6 bases). Germline assignment: CDR1 MGHDK and CDR2 SYGVNS. With 3 bases removed from V and 4 bases from J, the gap between germline ends came to 10 bases. This CDR3 has 14 amino acids. The full variable domain, in which reference TRBV25-1 and TRBJ2-1 provide the parts outside the CDR3, is EADIYQTPRYLVIGTGKKITLECSQTMGHDKMYWYQQDPGMELHLIHYSYGVNSTEKGDLSSESTVSRIRTEHFPLTLESARPSHTSQYLCASSEWTVYNEQFFGPGTRLTVL.

This clonotype appeared many times. V gene TRBV13 combines with J gene TRBJ2-3; no reliable D call. This CDR3 is 15 amino acids long. Germline V gives CDR1 PRHDT, CDR2 FYEKMQ (reference sequence). V was trimmed by 5 bases and J by 2 bases, leaving 14 bases between them. In DNA form, the CDR3 reads TGTGCCAGCAGCCTGCGGATGGCCTACACAGATACGCAGTATTTT. This translates into CASSLRMAYTDTQYF.

This chain joins TRBV4-2 and TRBJ2-5, with 8 bases identical to TRBD2. J was trimmed by 3 bases and V by 3 bases; bases with no gene match: 15. The CDR3 consists of 18 residues. CDR1 and CDR2 (germline): LGHNA, YNFKEQ. The CDR3 protein is CASSQGRRLAGLEETQYF. CDR3 sequence (DNA): TGTGCCAGCAGCCAGGGGCGGCGTCTAGCGGGCTTAGAAGAGACCCAGTACTTC.

The genes are TRBV5-6 and TRBJ2-2, with 8 bases identical to TRBD1. V gave up 4 bases and J gave up 7 bases; unmatched junction bases: 3. The germline gives CDR1 SGHDT, CDR2 YYEEEE. The CDR3 sequence is 13 residues long. CDR3 nucleotides: TGTGCCAGCAGCCGGACAGGGTACGGGGAGCTGTTTTTT. Translating it yields CASSRTGYGELFF.

This clonotype has a handful of counts. The V gene is TRBV5-1, the J gene TRBJ1-4, with D tentatively TRBD1 (5 bases). The germline V gene encodes CDR1 SGHRS and CDR2 YFSETQ. Trimming pared 4 bases from V and 7 bases from J, leaving 11 bases between. This CDR3 comprises 13 residues. The CDR3 sequence is CASSTGEGEKLFF. CDR3 nucleotides: TGCGCCAGCAGCACAGGCGAAGGTGAAAAACTGTTTTTT.

This clonotype was recorded a few times. The V call is TRBV20-1, the J call TRBJ2-7; D is unclear. Trimming took 3 bases from V and 0 from J, leaving 9 bases between them. The length of the CDR3 is 13 residues. CDR1 and CDR2 (germline): DFQATT, SNEGSKA (reference sequence). CDR3 coding DNA: TGCAGTGCTAGTGGTCCCGTCTCCTACGAGCAGTACTTC. It translates to CSASGPVSYEQYF.

This clonotype was detected ten times or more. The chain combines TRBV5-5 with TRBJ1-5; no clear D gene. The CDR3 totals 13 residues. Trimming stripped 2 bases from V and 7 bases from J, with 10 bases between. Germline lookup yields CDR1 SGHKS and CDR2 YYEKEE (reference sequence). Here the CDR3 reads CASSLAGNQPQHF. The DNA of the CDR3 is TGTGCCAGCAGCTTAGCGGGGAACCAGCCCCAGCATTTT.

This clonotype appeared a few times. The CDR3 sequence: CATSGDKDEQFF. CDR3 in DNA: TGTGCCACCAGTGGGGACAAGGATGAGCAGTTCTTC. The chain links TRBV24-1 to TRBJ2-1; D might be TRBD1 (6 bases). CDR1 KGHDR and CDR2 SFDVKD come from the germline V gene. The CDR3 has 12 amino acids. V dropped 5 bases and J dropped 8 bases, with 9 bases sitting between them.

The chain uses TRBV20-1 and TRBJ1-1, with D perhaps matching TRBD1 (6 bases). CDR3 length: 14 residues. With 4 bases removed from V and 0 bases from J, the gap between germline ends came to 12 bases. From germline, CDR1 is DFQATT and CDR2 SNEGSKA (reference sequence). In nucleotides, the CDR3 is TGCAGTGCTAAACAGGGACCCATGAACACTGAAGCTTTCTTT. The encoded protein is CSAKQGPMNTEAFF.

This clonotype has at least ten counts. The chain recombines TRBV2 with TRBJ2-5; tentatively, D is TRBD2 (5 bases). The CDR3 consists of 12 residues. V was cut by 7 bases and J by 0 bases, with 6 bases left in between. The germline CDR1 and CDR2 sequences are SNHLY and FYNNEI. The CDR3 coding sequence is TGTGCCAGCAAGAGGGACCAAGAGACCCAGTACTTC. This sequence encodes CASKRDQETQYF.

The chain joins TRBV12-3 or TRBV12-4 to TRBJ2-3, with 9 nucleotides matching TRBD2. The V and J ends lost 4 bases and 3 bases, in that order; junction bases with no gene match: 11. The CDR3 extends over 17 amino acids. This CDR3 is CASSSPGLAFGTDTQYF. CDR3 nucleotides: TGTGCCAGCAGTTCCCCGGGACTAGCTTTTGGAACAGATACGCAGTATTTT.

This clonotype was seen a handful of times. V gene TRBV7-8 combines with J gene TRBJ1-3; D possibly corresponds to TRBD1 (6 bases). The V gene's germline CDR1 is SGHVS and CDR2 FQNEAQ. The CDR3 is 16 residues long. V was clipped by 5 bases and J by 2 bases, with 16 bases between them. The CDR3 reads CASSQDRRTTGNTIYF. DNA of the CDR3: TGTGCCAGCAGCCAAGACAGGAGGACGACTGGAAACACCATATATTTT.

CDR3 bases: TGCAGTGCCCGGACAGGCTACGAGCAGTACTTC. It yields the protein CSARTGYEQYF. The chain couples TRBV20-1 to TRBJ2-7; 7 nucleotides line up with TRBD1. This CDR3 spans 11 amino acids. The germline V gene encodes CDR1 DFQATT and CDR2 SNEGSKA (reference sequence). The junction had 2 bases not matched to a gene; V was cut back by 6 bases and J by 3 bases.